This TCR beta chain was profiled in a study of blood T cell repertoires in COVID-19. Study-level information: Spain, Italy and the United States supplied samples that represented acute and convalescent COVID-19.

The assay was immunoSEQ multiplex PCR, and TCRdb's table has in-frame clones only and misses some. The sample has 230,000 or so clones, less than 90% seen once. Trimming left V 1 base short and J 6 bases short, with 10 bases between. Germline values: CDR1 LGHDT, CDR2 YNNKEL (reference sequence). CDR3 length equals 13 residues. V and J are TRBV3-1 (or the pseudogene TRBV3-2) and TRBJ2-7; D is ambiguous. The receptor's source is a man in his forties with active or convalescent COVID-19. Sequenced sample: peripheral blood. CDR3 amino acids: CASSQVAGSEQYF. CDR3 sequence (DNA): TGTGCCAGCAGCCAAGTTGCAGGAAGCGAGCAGTACTTC.